This TCR beta chain was sequenced in a study of T-cell reconstitution after alpha-beta-depleted transplantation in children. As it was prepared, the TCRbeta library received unique molecular identifiers. TCRdb passed the PCR reads through MiXCR, listing each CDR3 protein once. The sample consists of hundreds of thousands of distinct CDR3 sequences, around 15% of them appearing once. Overall study findings and caveats: From surviving recipient T cells and thymic progenitors came the high day-60 TCRbeta diversity observed in some patients.

Comment on this clonotype: Its antigen is unidentified.

This receptor was identified in a male patient aged 10 to 17 who had a stem cell transplant for acute lymphoblastic leukemia, so the T cells may come from the graft donor. The source material was PBMCs, mostly from graft donor cells, sampled 360 days after TCRalphabeta/CD19-depleted stem cell transplant.

CDR3 bases: TGTGCCAGCAGCCTCCCGTGGGCCGTCCACAATGAGCAGTTCTTC. As protein: CASSLPWAVHNEQFF. The chain carries TRBV7-9 and TRBJ2-1; D not resolved. The CDR3 spans 15 residues. V lost 5 bases, J lost 5 bases, and 16 bases lay in between. Germline CDR1 SEHNR, CDR2 FQNEAQ (reference sequence). The entire variable domain, with the rest obtained from reference TRBV7-9 and TRBJ2-1, is as follows: DTGVSQNPRHKITKRGQNVTFRCDPISEHNRLYWYRQTLGQGPEFLTYFQNEAQLEKSRLLSDRFSAERPKGSFSTLEIQRTEQGDSAMYLCASSLPWAVHNEQFFGPGTRLTVL.